The rows below give T cell receptor beta chains drawn from one sample of a study of T cells after yellow fever vaccination. TCRdb re-called the 5' RACE reads through MiXCR, storing one row per CDR3 protein. This sample has over 110,000 distinct CDR3 sequences, with roughly 8% found just once. The specimen was CD4+ T cells sorted from PBMCs, collected 5 days after the yellow fever booster vaccination. The receptors shown here come from a man aged 30 to 45 who received the YFV17D yellow fever vaccine. Each CDR3 is given with its conserved first and last residue. The D gene is left open where the match is weak. Clone size is stated in some rows and not others, as once, few, many or a class when expanded.

j_call d_call clone_size v_call cdr3_aa cdr3_nt
TRBJ2-7 TRBD2 many TRBV5-1 CASSGLAGGDNEQYF TGCGCCAGCAGCGGACTAGCGGGAGGGGATAACGAGCAGTACTTC
TRBJ2-6 - many TRBV9 CASSERGGPGANVLTF TGTGCCAGCAGCGAGAGAGGGGGGCCTGGGGCCAACGTCCTGACTTTC
TRBJ2-3 TRBD2 many TRBV5-1 CASSLALAGAQGSPTDTQYF TGCGCCAGCAGCTTGGCACTAGCGGGAGCGCAAGGTAGCCCCACAGATACGCAGTATTTT
TRBJ2-5 - few TRBV4-3 CASSQAERSETQYF TGCGCCAGCAGCCAAGCAGAGCGCTCTGAGACCCAGTACTTC
TRBJ2-1 - many TRBV7-2 CASSLLGRGANDEQFF TGTGCCAGCAGTTTACTGGGGCGCGGGGCAAACGATGAGCAGTTCTTC
TRBJ1-5 - few TRBV7-2 CASSLERLNQPQHF TGTGCCAGCAGCTTAGAACGGCTAAATCAGCCCCAGCATTTT
TRBJ1-4 - many TRBV5-1 CASREAEKLFF TGCGCCAGCCGAGAGGCGGAAAAACTGTTTTTT
TRBJ2-4 - many TRBV3-1 CASSHQAGAKNIQYF TGTGCCAGCAGCCACCAAGCGGGAGCCAAAAACATTCAGTACTTC
TRBJ2-7 - many TRBV28 CASSFRAQGYHEQYF TGTGCCAGCAGTTTTCGCGCACAGGGATACCACGAGCAGTACTTC
TRBJ2-7 TRBD2 many TRBV7-9 CASSLDTGGPYEQYF TGTGCCAGCAGCTTAGATACGGGAGGGCCCTACGAGCAGTACTTC
TRBJ1-2 TRBD1 many TRBV12-3/TRBV12-4 CASSLGGQGGRTYGYTF TGTGCCAGCAGTTTGGGGGGACAGGGTGGGAGGACTTATGGCTACACCTTC
TRBJ2-7 - many TRBV28 CASSRIEQYF TGTGCCAGCAGCCGGATCGAGCAGTACTTC
TRBJ2-7 TRBD1 many TRBV7-9 CASSLALVRDRVYEQYF TGTGCCAGCAGCTTAGCCCTGGTCCGGGACAGGGTCTACGAGCAGTACTTC
TRBJ2-5 - many TRBV28 CASSESETQYF TGTGCCAGCAGTGAATCGGAGACCCAGTACTTC
TRBJ2-6 - - TRBV30 CAWSAGGRVSGANVLTF TGTGCCTGGAGCGCGGGCGGCAGGGTCTCTGGGGCCAACGTCCTGACTTTC
TRBJ2-7 - many TRBV6-2/TRBV6-3 CASSRRPVGGDYEQYF TGTGCCAGCAGCCGCCGACCGGTCGGTGGGGATTACGAGCAGTACTTC
TRBJ2-3 TRBD2 many TRBV30 CAWAGGGDTQYF TGTGCCTGGGCGGGGGGAGGCGATACGCAGTATTTT